This TCR beta chain was profiled in a study of early T cells in non-severe SARS-CoV-2 infection. One entry per CDR3 protein results from TCRdb running MiXCR on the 5' RACE reads. The sample holds 55,000 to 70,000 distinct CDR3 sequences, 12% seen once. The germline V gene has CDR1 MNHNY and CDR2 SVGAGI (reference sequence). The V and J ends lost 5 bases and 6 bases, in that order; junction bases with no gene match: 9. This CDR3 is built from 15 residues. In this sample, this clonotype turned up a few times. The sample was whole blood, taken at baseline. This rearrangement joins TRBV6-6 to TRBJ2-2; 7 nucleotides agree with TRBD1. This TCR was sampled from an adult who was a healthcare worker with PCR-confirmed SARS-CoV-2 infection or an uninfected control (not recorded which). The donor label of this sample is uncertain. CDR3 region: CASSQDRADAGELFF. Here the CDR3 DNA reads TGTGCCAGCAGTCAAGACAGGGCAGATGCCGGGGAGCTGTTTTTT.